The 5 T cell receptor beta chains below all came from one sample that was sequenced in a study of cytomegalovirus exposure and HLA in healthy donors. It was with 60 Vbeta and 13 Jbeta primers that the PCR ran. TCRdb's table, derived via immunoSEQ multiplex PCR, lists solely in-frame clones and lacks some. This table holds 150,000 to 200,000 clones. Sequenced sample: PBMCs. The source of these receptors is a man younger than 45 in good health and CMV-seronegative.

Remarks on this clone: The sample contains more than one DNA sequence encoding this CDR3. The chain joins TRBV10-3 to TRBJ1-1, with 7 nucleotides matching TRBD1. With V trimmed by 5 bases and J by 0 bases, 3 bases remained unmatched. This CDR3 comprises 14 residues. CDR1 ENHRY and CDR2 SYGVKD come from the germline V gene. The CDR3 protein is CAISRGQLNTEAFF. The DNA for the CDR3 is TGTGCCATCAGTCGGGGACAGTTGAACACTGAAGCTTTCTTT.

This sequence joins TRBV10-3 and TRBJ1-6; D not resolved. This CDR3 has 16 amino acids. Germline V gene sequence: CDR1 ENHRY, CDR2 SYGVKD. V lost 2 bases, J lost 0 bases, and 8 bases lay in between. CDR3 sequence: CAISERESSYNSPLHF. CDR3 sequence (DNA): TGTGCCATCAGTGAGAGGGAGAGCTCCTATAATTCACCCCTCCACTTT.

This chain uses TRBV5-6 with TRBJ1-5; 7 bases agree with TRBD1. Germline values: CDR1 SGHDT, CDR2 YYEEEE. V trimming: 4 bases; J trimming: 0 bases; junction bases outside the gene matches: 7. The CDR3 spans 16 residues. The CDR3 DNA sequence: TGTGCCAGCAGCCAGCTGGGACAGCTTAGCAATCAGCCCCAGCATTTT. Protein sequence: CASSQLGQLSNQPQHF.

The chain joins TRBV7-6 to TRBJ2-7; D is possibly TRBD1 (5 bases). Trimming removed 5 bases at V and 5 bases at J, with 16 bases between. Looked up from germline, CDR1 is SGHVS and CDR2 is FNYEAQ. The CDR3 extends over 14 amino acids. As DNA, the CDR3 is TGTGCCAGCAGCCATCGACAGACCTGGGACGAGCAGTACTTC. It is translated as CASSHRQTWDEQYF.

The chain has TRBV18 and TRBJ1-1, with 7 positions matching TRBD1. This CDR3 contains 14 residues. The junction had 5 bases not matched to a gene; V was cut back by 3 bases and J by 4 bases. Germline V gene lookup returns CDR1 KGHSH and CDR2 LQKENI. The CDR3, as DNA: TGTGCCAGCTCACCCCCGGGACAGAGCACTGAAGCTTTCTTT. Its protein product is CASSPPGQSTEAFF.